This record covers a single TCR beta chain. The source of the sample is a study of CD8 T cells in Susac syndrome. Study-wide background: Sequenced Susac syndrome patients included over 5 with active disease and under 10 who were in remission.

Germline V CDR1 and CDR2: SGHTA, FQGNSA. Trimming took 5 bases from V and 4 from J; bases not matched to a gene: 8. The CDR3 extends over 15 amino acids. RNA amounts of about 0.45 to 1 ug underwent reverse transcription with random hexamers. TCRdb called the immunoSEQ multiplex PCR reads again in MiXCR, with one record for every CDR3 protein. There are 150,000 to 180,000 distinct CDR3 sequences in the sample; roughly 95% occur only once, and 0.16% lies in the top ten. The rearrangement joins TRBV7-2 to TRBJ1-3; 7 bases agree with TRBD1. The sequence came from a human donor with Susac syndrome. Input material: CD4+ T cells from PBMCs. CDR3 DNA sequence: TGTGCCAGCAGCCTTAGGTCGGGACAGGGAAACACCATATATTTT. This gives the protein CASSLRSGQGNTIYF. Supplemented by reference TRBV7-2 and TRBJ1-3, the full variable domain reads GAGVSQSPSNKVTEKGKDVELRCDPISGHTALYWYRQSLGQGLEFLIYFQGNSAPDKSGLPSDRFSAERTGGSVSTLTIQRTQQEDSAVYLCASSLRSGQGNTIYFGEGSWLTVV.